This T cell receptor beta chain was recorded in a study of shared clonotypes between healthy human individuals. The assay was immunoSEQ multiplex PCR, and TCRdb's table has in-frame clones only and misses some. The sample carries around 610,000 clones, approximately 96% recorded once. This clone showed up just a few times. Germline V gene data show CDR1 as MNHNS and CDR2 as SASEGT. V was pared by 2 bases and J by 7 bases, with 3 bases between. The CDR3 spans 11 residues. Naive CD8 cells lacked CD45RO and underwent positive selection for CCR7, leaving out terminally differentiated effector memory CD45RA+ cells.

J is TRBJ1-5 and V is TRBV6-1; no reliable D call. The clonotype originates from a woman in her 30s in good health. Sequencing used naive CD8+ T cells sorted from blood. CDR3 DNA: TGTGCCAGCAGTGAACTACAGCCCCAGCATTTT. Protein: CASSELQPQHF.